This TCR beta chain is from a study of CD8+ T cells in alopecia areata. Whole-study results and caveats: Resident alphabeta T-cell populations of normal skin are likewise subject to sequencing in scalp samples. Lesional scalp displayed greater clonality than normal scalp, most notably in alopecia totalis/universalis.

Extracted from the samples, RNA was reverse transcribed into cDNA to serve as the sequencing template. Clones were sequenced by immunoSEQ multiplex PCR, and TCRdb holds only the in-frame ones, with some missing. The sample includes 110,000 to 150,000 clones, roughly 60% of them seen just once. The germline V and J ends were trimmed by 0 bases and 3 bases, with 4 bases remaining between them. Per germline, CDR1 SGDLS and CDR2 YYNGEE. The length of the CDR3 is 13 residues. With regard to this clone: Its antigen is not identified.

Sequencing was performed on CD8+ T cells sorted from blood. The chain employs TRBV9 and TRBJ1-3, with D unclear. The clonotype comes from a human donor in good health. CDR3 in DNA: TGTGCCAGCAGCGTAGAGATTGGAAACACCATATATTTT. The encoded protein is CASSVEIGNTIYF.